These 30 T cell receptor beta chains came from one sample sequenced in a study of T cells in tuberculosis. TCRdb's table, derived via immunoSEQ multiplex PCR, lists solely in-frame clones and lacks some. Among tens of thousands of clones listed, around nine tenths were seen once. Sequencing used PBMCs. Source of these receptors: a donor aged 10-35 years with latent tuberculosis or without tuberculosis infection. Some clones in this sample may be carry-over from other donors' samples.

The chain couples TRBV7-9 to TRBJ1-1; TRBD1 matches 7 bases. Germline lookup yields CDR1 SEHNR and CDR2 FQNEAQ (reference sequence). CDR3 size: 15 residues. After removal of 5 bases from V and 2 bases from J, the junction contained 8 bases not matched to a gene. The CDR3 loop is CASSDPTGVNTEAFF. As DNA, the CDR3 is TGTGCCAGCAGCGACCCCACAGGGGTCAACACTGAAGCTTTCTTT.

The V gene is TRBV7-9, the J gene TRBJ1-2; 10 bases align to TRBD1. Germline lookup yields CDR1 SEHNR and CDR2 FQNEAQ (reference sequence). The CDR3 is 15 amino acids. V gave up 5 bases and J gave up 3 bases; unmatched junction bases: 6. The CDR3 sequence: CASSLPTGGDYGYTF. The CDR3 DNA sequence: TGTGCCAGCAGCCTACCGACAGGGGGCGACTATGGCTACACCTTC.

Here the CDR3 DNA reads TGTGCCAGCAGCTTAGGGACAGGGTTCCTAGAGCAGTTCTTC. This encodes CASSLGTGFLEQFF. The V call is TRBV7-2, the J call TRBJ2-1, with 8 bases that match TRBD1. Per germline, CDR1 SGHTA and CDR2 FQGNSA. J lost 10 bases, V lost 1 base, and 6 bases had no gene match. The CDR3 extends over 14 amino acids.

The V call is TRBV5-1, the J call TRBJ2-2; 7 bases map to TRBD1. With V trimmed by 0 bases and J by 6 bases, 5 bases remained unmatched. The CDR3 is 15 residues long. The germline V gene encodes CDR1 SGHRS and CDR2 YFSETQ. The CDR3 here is CASSLDVRGPGELFF. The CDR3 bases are TGCGCCAGCAGCTTGGACGTGAGGGGGCCCGGGGAGCTGTTTTTT.

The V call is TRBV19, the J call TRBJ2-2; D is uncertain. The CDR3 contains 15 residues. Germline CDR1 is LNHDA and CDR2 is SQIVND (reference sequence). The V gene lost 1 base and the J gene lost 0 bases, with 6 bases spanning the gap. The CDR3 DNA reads TGTGCCAGTAGTATAGGACAATCGAACACCGGGGAGCTGTTTTTT. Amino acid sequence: CASSIGQSNTGELFF.

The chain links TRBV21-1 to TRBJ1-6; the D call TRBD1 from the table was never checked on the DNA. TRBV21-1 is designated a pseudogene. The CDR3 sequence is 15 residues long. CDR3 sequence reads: CASIHIWDTNSPLHF. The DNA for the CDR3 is TGTGCCAGCATCCACATTTGGGACACTAATTCACCCCTCCACTTT.

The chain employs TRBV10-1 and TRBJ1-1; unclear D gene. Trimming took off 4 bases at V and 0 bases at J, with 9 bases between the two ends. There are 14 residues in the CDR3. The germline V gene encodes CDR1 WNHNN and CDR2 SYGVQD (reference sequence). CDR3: CASSASNMNTEAFF. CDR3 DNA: TGCGCCAGCAGTGCAAGCAATATGAACACTGAAGCTTTCTTT.

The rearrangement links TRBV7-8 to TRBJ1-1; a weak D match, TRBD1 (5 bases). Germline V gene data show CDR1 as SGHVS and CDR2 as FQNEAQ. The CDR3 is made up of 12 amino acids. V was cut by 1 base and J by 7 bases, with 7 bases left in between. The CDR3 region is CASSLGGGEAFF. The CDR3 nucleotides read TGTGCCAGCAGCTTAGGGGGGGGTGAAGCTTTCTTT.

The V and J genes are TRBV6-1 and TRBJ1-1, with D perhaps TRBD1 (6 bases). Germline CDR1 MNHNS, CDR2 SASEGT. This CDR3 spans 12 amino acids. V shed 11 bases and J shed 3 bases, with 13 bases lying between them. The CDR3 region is CAVQTGYTEAFF. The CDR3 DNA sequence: TGTGCCGTTCAAACAGGGTACACTGAAGCTTTCTTT.

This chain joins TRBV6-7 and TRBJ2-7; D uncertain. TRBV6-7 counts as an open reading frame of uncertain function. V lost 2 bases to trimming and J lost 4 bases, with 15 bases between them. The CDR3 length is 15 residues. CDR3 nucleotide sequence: TGTGCCAGCAGTTACCCCCAACTACTCCTTTACGAGCAGTACTTC. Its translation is CASSYPQLLLYEQYF.

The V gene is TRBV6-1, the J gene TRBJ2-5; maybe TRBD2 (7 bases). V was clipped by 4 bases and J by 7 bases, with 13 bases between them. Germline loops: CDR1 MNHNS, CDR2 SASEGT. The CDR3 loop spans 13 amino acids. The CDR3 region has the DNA TGTGCCAGCAGTGGGGGGGGACATCCGACCCAGTACTTC. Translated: CASSGGGHPTQYF.

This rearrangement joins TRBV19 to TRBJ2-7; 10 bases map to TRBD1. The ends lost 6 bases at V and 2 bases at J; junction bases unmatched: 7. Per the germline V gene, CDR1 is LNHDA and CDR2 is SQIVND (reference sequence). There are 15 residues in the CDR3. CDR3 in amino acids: CASRPRTGGAYEQYF. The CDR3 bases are TGTGCCAGTAGGCCTCGGACAGGGGGGGCCTACGAGCAGTACTTC. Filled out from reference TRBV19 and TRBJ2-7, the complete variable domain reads DGGITQSPKYLFRKEGQNVTLSCEQNLNHDAMYWYRQDPGQGLRLIYYSQIVNDFQKGDIAEGYSVSREKKESFPLTVTSAQKNPTAFYLCASRPRTGGAYEQYFGPGTRLTVT.

CDR3 coding DNA: TGTGCCAGTAGTAGGACTAGCGGGGGCGGAGATACGCAGTATTTT. It codes for CASSRTSGGGDTQYF. This sequence joins TRBV19 and TRBJ2-3; 13 bases are shared with TRBD2. J was trimmed by 5 bases and V by 4 bases; bases with no gene match: 3. The CDR3 extends over 15 amino acids. Germline CDR1 is LNHDA and CDR2 is SQIVND (reference sequence).

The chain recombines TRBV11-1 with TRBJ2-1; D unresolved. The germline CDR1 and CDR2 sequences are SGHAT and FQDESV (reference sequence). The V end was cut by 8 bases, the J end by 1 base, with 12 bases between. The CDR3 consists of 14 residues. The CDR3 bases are TGTGCCAGCCGAGGCGGCTCGTCCTACAATGAGCAGTTCTTC. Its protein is CASRGGSSYNEQFF. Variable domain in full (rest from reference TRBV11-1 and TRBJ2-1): EAEVAQSPRYKITEKSQAVAFWCDPISGHATLYWYRQILGQGPELLVQFQDESVVDDSQLPKDRFSAERLKGVDSTLKIQPAELGDSAMYLCASRGGSSYNEQFFGPGTRLTVL.

CDR3: CASSPTVTTGANTEAFF. In DNA form, the CDR3 reads TGTGCCAGCTCACCTACTGTAACGACAGGGGCGAACACTGAAGCTTTCTTT. This sequence joins TRBV18 and TRBJ1-1, with 8 nucleotides matching TRBD1. With V trimmed by 3 bases and J by 1 base, 10 bases remained unmatched. CDR3 length equals 17 residues. Germline loops: CDR1 KGHSH, CDR2 LQKENI.

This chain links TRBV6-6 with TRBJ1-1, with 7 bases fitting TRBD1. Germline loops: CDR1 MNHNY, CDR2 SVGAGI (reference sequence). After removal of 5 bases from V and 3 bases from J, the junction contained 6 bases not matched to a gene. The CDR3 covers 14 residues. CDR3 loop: CASSGTQGYTEAFF. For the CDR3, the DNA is TGTGCCAGCAGTGGGACACAGGGGTACACTGAAGCTTTCTTT.

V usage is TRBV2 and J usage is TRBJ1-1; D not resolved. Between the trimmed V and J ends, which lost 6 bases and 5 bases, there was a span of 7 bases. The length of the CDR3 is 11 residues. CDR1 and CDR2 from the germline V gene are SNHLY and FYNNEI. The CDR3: CASRGGTEAFF. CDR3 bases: TGTGCCAGCAGGGGCGGGACTGAAGCTTTCTTT.

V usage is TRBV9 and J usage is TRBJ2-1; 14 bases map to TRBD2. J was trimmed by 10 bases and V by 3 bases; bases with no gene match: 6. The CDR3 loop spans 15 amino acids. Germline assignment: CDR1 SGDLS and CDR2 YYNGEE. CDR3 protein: CASSAGTSGRGEQFF. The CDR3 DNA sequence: TGTGCCAGCAGCGCGGGGACTAGCGGGAGAGGGGAGCAGTTCTTC.

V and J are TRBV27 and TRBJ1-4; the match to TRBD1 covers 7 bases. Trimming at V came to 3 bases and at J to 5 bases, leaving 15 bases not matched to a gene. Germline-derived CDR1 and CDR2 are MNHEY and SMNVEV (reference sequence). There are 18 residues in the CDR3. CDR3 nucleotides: TGTGCCAGCAGTTTTAAAGGGATCGGAGTGGGACAGAATGAAAAACTGTTTTTT. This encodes CASSFKGIGVGQNEKLFF.

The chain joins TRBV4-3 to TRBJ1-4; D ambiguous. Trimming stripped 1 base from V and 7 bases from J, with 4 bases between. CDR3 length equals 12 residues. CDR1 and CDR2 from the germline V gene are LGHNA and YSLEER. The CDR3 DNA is TGCGCCAGCAGCCAAGTTCGTGAAAAACTGTTTTTT. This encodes CASSQVREKLFF.

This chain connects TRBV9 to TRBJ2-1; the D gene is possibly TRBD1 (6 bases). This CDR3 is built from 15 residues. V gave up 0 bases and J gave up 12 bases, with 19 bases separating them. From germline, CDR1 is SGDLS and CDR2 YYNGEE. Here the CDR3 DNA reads TGTGCCAGCAGCGTAGGTAACTTGGGGGCCGCGGGGCAGTTCTTC. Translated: CASSVGNLGAAGQFF.

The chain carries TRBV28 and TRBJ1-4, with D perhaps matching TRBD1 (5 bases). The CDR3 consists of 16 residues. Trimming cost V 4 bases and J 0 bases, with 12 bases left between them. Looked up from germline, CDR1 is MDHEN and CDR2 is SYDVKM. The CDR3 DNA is TGTGCCAGCAGTTCAACGCAGGGTGCAACTAATGAAAAACTGTTTTTT. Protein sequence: CASSSTQGATNEKLFF.

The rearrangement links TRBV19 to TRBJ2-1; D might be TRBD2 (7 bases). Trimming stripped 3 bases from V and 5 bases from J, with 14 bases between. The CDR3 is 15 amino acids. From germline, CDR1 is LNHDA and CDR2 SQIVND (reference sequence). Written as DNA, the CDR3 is TGTGCCAGTAGTATTGACGGGGGGCCGAACAATGAGCAGTTCTTC. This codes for CASSIDGGPNNEQFF.

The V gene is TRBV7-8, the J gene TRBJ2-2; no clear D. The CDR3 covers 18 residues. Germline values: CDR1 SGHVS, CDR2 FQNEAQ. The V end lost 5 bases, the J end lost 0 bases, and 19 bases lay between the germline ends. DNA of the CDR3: TGTGCCAGCAGCCTCCGTTTAGTGGCAGGCGCGAACACCGGGGAGCTGTTTTTT. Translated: CASSLRLVAGANTGELFF.

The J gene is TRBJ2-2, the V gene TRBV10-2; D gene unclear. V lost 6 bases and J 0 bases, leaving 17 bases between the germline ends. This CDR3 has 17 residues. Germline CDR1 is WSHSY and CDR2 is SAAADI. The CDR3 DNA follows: TGCGCCAGCAGAAGAGACAAGCTGGAACCGAACACCGGGGAGCTGTTTTTT. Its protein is CASRRDKLEPNTGELFF.

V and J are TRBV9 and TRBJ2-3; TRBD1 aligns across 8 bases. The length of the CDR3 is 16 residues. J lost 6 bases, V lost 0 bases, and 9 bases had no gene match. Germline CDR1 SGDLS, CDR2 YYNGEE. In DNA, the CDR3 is TGTGCCAGCAGCGTAGCGGTCAGGGGGCCGAGGGATACGCAGTATTTT. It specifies CASSVAVRGPRDTQYF.

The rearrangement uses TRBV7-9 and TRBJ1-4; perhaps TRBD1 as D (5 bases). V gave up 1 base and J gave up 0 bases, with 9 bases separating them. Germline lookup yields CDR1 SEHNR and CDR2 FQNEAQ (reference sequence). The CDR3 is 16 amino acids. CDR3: CASSLVSTATNEKLFF. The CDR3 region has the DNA TGTGCCAGCAGCTTAGTTTCGACAGCAACTAATGAAAAACTGTTTTTT.

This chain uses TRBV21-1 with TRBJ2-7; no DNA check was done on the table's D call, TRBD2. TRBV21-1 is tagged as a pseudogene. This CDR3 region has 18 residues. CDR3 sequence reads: CASSTSAETRLVMESRYF. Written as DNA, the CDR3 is TGTGCCAGCAGCACATCTGCCGAGACTAGGCTAGTTATGGAGTCGCGGTACTTC.

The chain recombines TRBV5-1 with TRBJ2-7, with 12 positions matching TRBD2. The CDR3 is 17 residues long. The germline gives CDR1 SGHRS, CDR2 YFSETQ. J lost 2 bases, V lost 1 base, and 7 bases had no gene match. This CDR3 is CASSLSLAGGPTYEQYF. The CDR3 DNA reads TGCGCCAGCAGCTTGTCACTAGCGGGGGGACCAACCTACGAGCAGTACTTC.

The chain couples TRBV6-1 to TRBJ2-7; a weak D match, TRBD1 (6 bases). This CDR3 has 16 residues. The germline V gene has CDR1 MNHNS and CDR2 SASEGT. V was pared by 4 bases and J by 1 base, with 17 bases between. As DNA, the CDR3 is TGTGCCAGCAGTGGACCCTCCCGGGGACAATCCTACGAGCAGTACTTC. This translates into CASSGPSRGQSYEQYF.